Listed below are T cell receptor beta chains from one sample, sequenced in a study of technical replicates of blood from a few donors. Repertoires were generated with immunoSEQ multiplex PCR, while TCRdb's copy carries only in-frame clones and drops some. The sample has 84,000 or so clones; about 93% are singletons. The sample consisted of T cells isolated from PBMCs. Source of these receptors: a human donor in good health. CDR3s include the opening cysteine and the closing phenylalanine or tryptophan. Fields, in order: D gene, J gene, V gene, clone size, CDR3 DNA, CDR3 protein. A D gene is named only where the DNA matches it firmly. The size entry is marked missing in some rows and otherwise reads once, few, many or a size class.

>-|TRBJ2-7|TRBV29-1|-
TGCAGCGTTACAGGGTCGGGGAACGAGCAGTACTTC
CSVTGSGNEQYF
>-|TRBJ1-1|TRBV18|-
TGTGCCAGCTCCCCCGGCAGGGCGGCTGAAGCTTTCTTT
CASSPGRAAEAFF
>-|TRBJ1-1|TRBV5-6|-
TGTGCCAGCAGCTTTAGTAGCGGTGTGGCTTTCTTT
CASSFSSGVAFF
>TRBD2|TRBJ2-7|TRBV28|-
TGTGCCAGCAGTTCCTCGCGCGGGGGGGGCGAGCAGTACTTC
CASSSSRGGGEQYF
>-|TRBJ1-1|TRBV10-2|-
TGCGCCAGCAGTGAGAATAAGGGAGGGACTGAAGCTTTCTTT
CASSENKGGTEAFF
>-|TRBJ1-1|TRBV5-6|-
TGTGCCAGCAGCTTTCAGGAAAACACTGAAGCTTTCTTT
CASSFQENTEAFF
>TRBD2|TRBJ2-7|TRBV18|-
TGTGCCAGCTCACCGCGGACCCTAGCGGGTGCTGTTTCCTACGAGCAGTACTTC
CASSPRTLAGAVSYEQYF
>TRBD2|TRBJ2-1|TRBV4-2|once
TGTGCCAGCAGCCAAGATTGGGGCGAAACTAGCGGGAGGGCCAATGAGCAGTTCTTC
CASSQDWGETSGRANEQFF
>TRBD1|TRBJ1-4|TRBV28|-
TGTGCCAGTGCGCCCCGGACAGGGGTTAGGGGAAAACTGTTTTTT
CASAPRTGVRGKLFF
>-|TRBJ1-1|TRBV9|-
TGTGCCAGCAGCGTAGTCCCGAGGGACACTGAAGCTTTCTTT
CASSVVPRDTEAFF
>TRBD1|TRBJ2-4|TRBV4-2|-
TGTGCCAGCAGCCAAGTGGCAGGGGGCCTGGGCATTCAGTACTTC
CASSQVAGGLGIQYF
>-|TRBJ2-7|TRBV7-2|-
TGTGCCAGCAGCTTCGCGGGGGCCTCCTACGAGCAGTACTTC
CASSFAGASYEQYF
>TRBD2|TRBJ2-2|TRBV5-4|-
TGTGCCAGCAGCTTGGAGACTAGCGGGAGTGGTACCGGGGAGCTGTTTTTT
CASSLETSGSGTGELFF
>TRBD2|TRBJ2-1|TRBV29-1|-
TGCAGCGCGGGAGGGCCCCCCGGGGAGCAGTTCTTC
CSAGGPPGEQFF
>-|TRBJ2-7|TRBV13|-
TGTGCCAGCCTAAGCAGGTACGAGCAGTACTTC
CASLSRYEQYF
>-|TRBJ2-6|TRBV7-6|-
TGTGCCAGCAGCCCAGGGACTGGGGCCAACGTCCTGACTTTC
CASSPGTGANVLTF
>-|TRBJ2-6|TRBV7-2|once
TGTGCCAGCAGCAGCCCTCAGGGCGGATGGAAGTCTGGGGCCAACGTCCTGACTTTC
CASSSPQGGWKSGANVLTF
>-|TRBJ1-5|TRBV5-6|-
TGTGCCAGCAGCTTTCGGAGCCTTGCTGGTAATCAGCCCCAGCATTTT
CASSFRSLAGNQPQHF
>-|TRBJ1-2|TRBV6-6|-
TGTGCCAGCAGTTACCGCAGGCTCGATGGCTACACCTTC
CASSYRRLDGYTF
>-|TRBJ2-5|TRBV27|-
TGTGCCACTTCCTCGGTGGACAATCAAGAGACCCAGTACTTC
CATSSVDNQETQYF
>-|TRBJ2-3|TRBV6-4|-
TGTGCCAGCAGTGACTCTGCGGGGGCCACAGATACGCAGTATTTT
CASSDSAGATDTQYF
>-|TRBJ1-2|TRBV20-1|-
TGCAGTGCTAGAGGGCCCTATGGCTACACCTTC
CSARGPYGYTF
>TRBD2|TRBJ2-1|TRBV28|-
TGTGCCAGCAGTTTGAATCGCGGGAGGACGAGCTCCTACAATGAGCAGTTCTTC
CASSLNRGRTSSYNEQFF
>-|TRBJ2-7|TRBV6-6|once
TGTGCCAGCAGTCGGGACACCTACTCCTACGAGCAGTACTTC
CASSRDTYSYEQYF
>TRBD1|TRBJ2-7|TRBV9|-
TGTGCCAGCAGCCCGGGACAGGGCTTCTACGAGCAGTACTTC
CASSPGQGFYEQYF
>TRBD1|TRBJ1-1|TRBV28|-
TGTGCCAGCCAATCAGGGGGGACTGAAGCTTTCTTT
CASQSGGTEAFF
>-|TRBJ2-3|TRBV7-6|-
TGTGCCAGCAGCTCGACAGGCGGTTTGGGAGATACGCAGTATTTT
CASSSTGGLGDTQYF
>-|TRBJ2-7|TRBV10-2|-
TGCGCCAGCAGTGAGTCTGCAGGGAAAAGCTACGAGCAGTACTTC
CASSESAGKSYEQYF
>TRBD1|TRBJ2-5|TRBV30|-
TGTGCCTGGGGGACAGGGTCTACAGAGACCCAGTACTTC
CAWGTGSTETQYF
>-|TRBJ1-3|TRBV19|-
TGTGCCAGTAGTATAGAAGGTCAGGGAGGCAACACCATATATTTT
CASSIEGQGGNTIYF
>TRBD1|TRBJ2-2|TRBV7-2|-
TGTGCCAGCAGTTATACAGGGGTAATCGTCTTGGAGGAGCTGTTTTTT
CASSYTGVIVLEELFF
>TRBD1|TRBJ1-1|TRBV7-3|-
TGTGCCAGCAAACAGGGGGATTCGAACACTGAAGCTTTCTTT
CASKQGDSNTEAFF
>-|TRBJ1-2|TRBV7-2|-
TGTGCCAGCAGCCCTCCGGGGGGGCAGAACGGCTACACCTTC
CASSPPGGQNGYTF
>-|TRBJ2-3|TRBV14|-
TGTGCCAGCAGCCAAGGATACTATTCTAGCACAGATACGCAGTATTTT
CASSQGYYSSTDTQYF
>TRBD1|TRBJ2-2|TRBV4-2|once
TGTGCCAGCAGCCAAGGGGACAGGGGCGACACCGGGGAGCTGTTTTTT
CASSQGDRGDTGELFF
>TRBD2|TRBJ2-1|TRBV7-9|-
TGTGCCAGCAGCTCCGTTAGCGGGGGAATTTCCTACAATGAGCAGTTCTTC
CASSSVSGGISYNEQFF
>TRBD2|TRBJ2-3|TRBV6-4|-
TGTGCCAGCAGTGGCGGGGGTGATGGGGATACGCAGTATTTT
CASSGGGDGDTQYF
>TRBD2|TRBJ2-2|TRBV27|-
TGTGCCAGCAGTGTAGCGGGGAGAATACGAAACACCGGGGAGCTGTTTTTT
CASSVAGRIRNTGELFF
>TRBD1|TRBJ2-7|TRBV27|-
TGTGCCAGCAGTTTAAGGTCAGGGGGATCCTACGAGCAGTACTTC
CASSLRSGGSYEQYF